The TCR beta chain under discussion was sequenced for a study of response to subunit inactivated influenza vaccine. V lost 1 base to trimming and J lost 5 bases, with 9 bases between them. From germline, CDR1 is LGHNA and CDR2 YNFKEQ. This CDR3 comprises 13 residues. MiXCR, applied by TCRdb to the RT-PCR reads, yields one record per CDR3 protein. The data contain approximately 530,000 distinct CDR3 sequences, 10% to 15% of them singletons. V gene TRBV4-2 combines with J gene TRBJ2-7, with D maybe TRBD2 (6 bases). This receptor was identified in a man aged 45-65 years who received an inactivated influenza vaccine. The input for sequencing was PBMCs from blood, taken roughly 6 weeks after vaccination. CDR3 sequence: CASSQAGRNEQYF. The CDR3 nucleotides are TGTGCCAGCAGCCAAGCGGGGAGGAACGAGCAGTACTTC.